This T cell receptor beta chain came from a study of T cell responses to AZD1222 COVID-19 vaccine. Whole-study context: Whether given at about 4 or about 12 weeks, second doses were pooled.

V gave up 4 bases and J gave up 1 base; unmatched junction bases: 5. There are 15 residues in the CDR3. Germline V CDR1 and CDR2: LGHNA, YNFKEQ. The study, taken as a whole, reports: Spike-specific TCRs gained breadth and depth after people received two AZD1222 doses. The sample set comprised mostly white British donors with more females, and clonal diversity was possibly underestimated. Just a handful of AZD1222 recipients tested seropositive at baseline.

To note about this clone: The antigen is not known.

Sequencing used immunoSEQ multiplex PCR; TCRdb keeps in-frame clones, though not all of them. Among roughly 120,000 clones listed, about 88% were seen once. V and J are TRBV4-2 and TRBJ1-1; TRBD1 aligns across 8 bases. The source of this sequence is an adult in good health. This specimen was peripheral blood, taken on day 0 of AZD1222 vaccination. CDR3 loop: CASSLRTGQNTEAFF. CDR3 DNA sequence: TGTGCCAGCAGCCTGAGGACAGGGCAGAACACTGAAGCTTTCTTT.